These 5 T cell receptor beta chains originate from one sample sequenced in a study of control samples from healthy donors and cancer patients. Measured with immunoSEQ multiplex PCR; TCRdb has only the in-frame clones, and not every one. Of 260,000 or so clones in the sample, around 79% were seen once. Sequencing was done on a sample of PBMCs. These receptors were obtained from an older woman with lung cancer.

The J gene is TRBJ2-7, the V gene TRBV6-5, with TRBD2 identical over 13 bases. In germline, CDR1 is MNHEY, CDR2 SVGAGI. V gave up 7 bases and J gave up 3 bases; unmatched junction bases: 3. The CDR3 runs to 14 residues. CDR3 amino acids: CASTRTSGSYEQYF. The CDR3 coding sequence is TGTGCCAGCACGCGGACTAGCGGGAGCTACGAGCAGTACTTC.

The chain carries TRBV5-1 and TRBJ2-1; 14 bases agree with TRBD2. The germline V gene has CDR1 SGHRS and CDR2 YFSETQ. Germline trimming cut 4 bases from V and 3 bases from J; bases unmatched to any gene: 3. The CDR3 loop spans 16 amino acids. CDR3 residues: CASSRTSGGLYNEQFF. CDR3 DNA: TGCGCCAGCAGCCGGACTAGCGGGGGGCTCTACAATGAGCAGTTCTTC.

With regard to this clone: Other DNA sequences in the same sample also yield this CDR3. This sequence joins TRBV3-1 (or the pseudogene TRBV3-2) and TRBJ2-3, with unresolved D. Germline V gene sequence: CDR1 LGHDT, CDR2 YNNKEL (reference sequence). Trimming left V 1 base short and J 5 bases short, with 4 bases between. This CDR3 region has 12 residues. This CDR3 is CASSQVRDTQYF. The DNA of the CDR3 is TGTGCCAGCAGCCAAGTTCGAGATACGCAGTATTTT.

The CDR3 DNA sequence: TGTGCCACCAGCAGGGACAGTGCAACTAATGAAAAACTGTTTTTT. This codes for CATSRDSATNEKLFF. This sequence joins TRBV15 and TRBJ1-4, with a weak D call TRBD1 (6 bases). CDR3 size: 15 residues. Germline V CDR1 and CDR2: LNHNV, YYDKDF (reference sequence). V lost 3 bases and J 0 bases, leaving 8 bases between the germline ends. The variable domain in full, with the rest retrieved from reference TRBV15 and TRBJ1-4, is DAMVIQNPRYQVTQFGKPVTLSCSQTLNHNVMYWYQQKSSQAPKLLFHYYDKDFNNEADTPDNFQSRRPNTSFCFLDIRSPGLGDTAMYLCATSRDSATNEKLFFGSGTQLSVL.

The chain uses TRBV4-1 and TRBJ2-6; D is perhaps TRBD1 or TRBD2 (5 bases each). Germline V CDR1 and CDR2: MGHRA, YSYEKL. The CDR3 runs 18 residues. Trimming took 0 bases from V and 0 from J, leaving 12 bases between them. The CDR3 DNA sequence: TGCGCCAGCAGCCAAGATGGCGAGGGGAACTCTGGGGCCAACGTCCTGACTTTC. Translated: CASSQDGEGNSGANVLTF.